Following are 22 T cell receptor beta chains from one sample sequenced in a study of T cell changes during pregnancy in multiple sclerosis. TCRdb's table, derived via immunoSEQ multiplex PCR, lists solely in-frame clones and lacks some. The sample contains over 30,000 clones, about 88% of which appear only once. Sequenced here: CD4+ T cells from peripheral blood mononuclear cells, sampled before pregnancy. The receptor set was obtained from a female donor with multiple sclerosis, enrolled in a pregnancy study.

The genes are TRBV2 and TRBJ1-2; 11 nucleotides line up with TRBD1. This CDR3 contains 13 residues. V lost 6 bases and J lost 7; bases outside the gene matches: 4. Per the germline V gene, CDR1 is SNHLY and CDR2 is FYNNEI. As DNA, the CDR3 is TGTGCCAGCAGGGGACAGGGGGAGGGTGGCTACACCTTC. As protein: CASRGQGEGGYTF.

The rearrangement joins TRBV18 to TRBJ2-1; perhaps TRBD2 as D (6 bases). The CDR3 has 14 amino acids. CDR1 and CDR2 from the germline V gene are KGHSH and LQKENI. V shed 0 bases and J shed 4 bases, with 7 bases lying between them. The CDR3 protein is CASSPPEGYNEQFF. CDR3 sequence (DNA): TGTGCCAGCTCACCACCGGAGGGGTACAATGAGCAGTTCTTC. Full variable domain (rest looked up from reference TRBV18 and TRBJ2-1): NAGVMQNPRHLVRRRGQEARLRCSPMKGHSHVYWYRQLPEEGLKFMVYLQKENIIDESGMPKERFSAEFPKEGPSILRIQQVVRGDSAAYFCASSPPEGYNEQFFGPGTRLTVL.

For the CDR3, the DNA is TGTGCCTGGAGGAAACAGGGGAACACTGAAGCTTTCTTT. As protein: CAWRKQGNTEAFF. The V and J genes are TRBV30 and TRBJ1-1; D possibly corresponds to TRBD1 (6 bases). The CDR3 is made up of 13 amino acids. In germline, CDR1 is GTSNPN, CDR2 SVGIG (reference sequence). Trimming left V 3 bases short and J 1 base short, with 9 bases between.

The chain combines TRBV19 with TRBJ2-5, with TRBD2 as a possible D gene (6 bases). Germline V lookup: CDR1 LNHDA, CDR2 SQIVND (reference sequence). The CDR3 spans 15 residues. The V end was cut by 8 bases, the J end by 4 bases, with 20 bases between. The CDR3 coding sequence is TGTGCCAGTGGTGATTGGGGCCAGGAGGGAGAGACCCAGTACTTC. Translating gives CASGDWGQEGETQYF.

The chain is built from TRBV7-2 and TRBJ1-2; TRBD1 is a possible D gene (5 bases). CDR1 SGHTA and CDR2 FQGNSA come from the germline V gene. V was shortened by 2 bases and J by 4 bases, with 11 bases between the two germline ends. The CDR3 spans 14 residues. DNA for the CDR3: TGTGCCAGCAGCTTAACAGGCAGCGTCTATGGCTACACCTTC. Its translation: CASSLTGSVYGYTF.

V usage is TRBV2 and J usage is TRBJ2-1; TRBD2 agrees at 9 bases. There are 14 residues in the CDR3. Germline V lookup: CDR1 SNHLY, CDR2 FYNNEI. The junction had 8 bases not matched to a gene; V was cut back by 8 bases and J by 6 bases. The CDR3 spells CASQSGRNFNEQFF. Written as DNA, the CDR3 is TGTGCCAGCCAAAGCGGGAGGAATTTCAATGAGCAGTTCTTC.

V gene TRBV5-1 combines with J gene TRBJ2-3, with 9 bases aligning to TRBD2. The CDR3 loop spans 14 amino acids. Germline V CDR1 and CDR2: SGHRS, YFSETQ. Trimming removed 5 bases from V and 8 bases from J; junction bases left unmatched: 9. The CDR3 loop reads CASRRDLAGVTQYF. The CDR3 DNA sequence: TGCGCCAGCAGACGGGACTTAGCGGGGGTTACGCAGTATTTT.

The chain combines TRBV6-6 with TRBJ2-7; D is perhaps TRBD1 (5 bases). Trimming shortened V by 2 bases and J by 6 bases, and 14 bases separated the two germline ends. The length of the CDR3 is 14 residues. CDR1 is MNHNY and CDR2 is SVGAGI in the germline V gene (reference sequence). The DNA of the CDR3 is TGTGCCAGCAGTTACAGTCAGGGATCCGTCGAGCAGTACTTC. This codes for CASSYSQGSVEQYF.

The table lists this clone with a few counts. For the CDR3, the DNA is TGTGCCAGCAGCCGGACTAGCGGTTACTACGAGCAGTACTTC. It translates to CASSRTSGYYEQYF. V and J are TRBV11-2 and TRBJ2-7; 10 nucleotides align to TRBD2. V trimming: 5 bases; J trimming: 3 bases; junction bases outside the gene matches: 4. CDR1 is SGHAT and CDR2 is FQNNGV in the germline V gene. CDR3 size: 14 residues.

The rearrangement uses TRBV4-3 and TRBJ2-5, with D possibly being TRBD2 (7 bases). V was clipped by 1 base and J by 5 bases, with 20 bases between them. The CDR3 covers 17 residues. The germline V gene encodes CDR1 LGHNA and CDR2 YSLEER. CDR3 DNA sequence: TGCGCCAGCAGCCAAGGAAGGGGGAGGGCCTCCCTGGAGACCCAGTACTTC. Amino acids: CASSQGRGRASLETQYF.

The chain combines TRBV19 with TRBJ2-7; 12 nucleotides agree with TRBD2. This CDR3 comprises 15 residues. In germline, CDR1 is LNHDA, CDR2 SQIVND (reference sequence). V was clipped by 5 bases and J by 4 bases; unmatched bases: 6. The CDR3 DNA is TGTGCCAGTAGTCCTTGGACTAGCGGGACTTACGAGCAGTACTTC. Translating it yields CASSPWTSGTYEQYF.

As concerns this clone: A much larger clone differs from this one at a single base, so this may be a read error. The V gene is TRBV30, the J gene TRBJ1-1; tentative D call: TRBD1 (5 bases). Germline lookup yields CDR1 GTSNPN and CDR2 SVGIG (reference sequence). The CDR3 runs to 13 residues. The CDR3 DNA reads as TGTGTCAAGGACGGGGGTGGAGGCATTGAAGCTTTCTTT. This encodes CVKDGGGGIEAFF.

This clone occurred a few times. The chain recombines TRBV19 with TRBJ2-3, with 8 bases that match TRBD1. With V trimmed by 3 bases and J by 3 bases, 5 bases remained unmatched. The CDR3 is made up of 15 amino acids. The germline V gene encodes CDR1 LNHDA and CDR2 SQIVND (reference sequence). The CDR3 reads CASSIMGQATDTQYF. In nucleotides, the CDR3 is TGTGCCAGTAGTATTATGGGACAGGCTACAGATACGCAGTATTTT.

This chain connects TRBV15 to TRBJ2-1, with D unclear. The V gene lost 2 bases and the J gene lost 9 bases, with 11 bases spanning the gap. The germline gives CDR1 LNHNV, CDR2 YYDKDF (reference sequence). The CDR3 spans 13 residues. In DNA, the CDR3 is TGTGCCACCAGCAGACCCTCGGTCCTTGAGCAGTTCTTC. Translated: CATSRPSVLEQFF.

This sequence joins TRBV4-2 and TRBJ1-4; the D is unclear. The V gene lost 1 base and the J gene lost 5 bases, with 8 bases spanning the gap. Germline CDR1 reads LGHNA; CDR2 reads YNFKEQ. This CDR3 is 14 amino acids long. The CDR3 sequence is CASSQAQKNEKLFF. The DNA for the CDR3 is TGTGCCAGCAGCCAAGCTCAGAAAAATGAAAAACTGTTTTTT.

The rearrangement links TRBV9 to TRBJ2-3; 8 bases fit TRBD2. The trim removed 4 bases at V and 0 bases at J, leaving 10 bases unmatched. The CDR3 totals 17 residues. In germline, CDR1 is SGDLS, CDR2 YYNGEE. CDR3 loop: CASSPYLTSVSTDTQYF. CDR3 sequence (DNA): TGTGCCAGCAGCCCCTACCTGACTAGCGTTAGCACAGATACGCAGTATTTT.

V is TRBV11-3 and J is TRBJ2-1; 9 positions agree with TRBD2. Germline V gives CDR1 SGHNT, CDR2 YENEEA. The CDR3 covers 15 residues. V gave up 5 bases and J gave up 6 bases; unmatched junction bases: 8. CDR3 loop: CASSIGAGGPNEQFF. For the CDR3, the DNA is TGTGCCAGCAGCATAGGGGCGGGAGGGCCCAATGAGCAGTTCTTC.

The CDR3: CASSPPRPPMRETQYF. CDR3 nucleotides: TGTGCCAGCAGCCCTCCCCGGCCCCCAATGCGGGAGACCCAGTACTTC. The chain couples TRBV7-8 to TRBJ2-5; no definite D call. V lost 5 bases and J 5 bases, leaving 21 bases between the germline ends. The germline CDR1 and CDR2 sequences are SGHVS and FQNEAQ. The CDR3 is made up of 16 amino acids. Combining the CDR3 with reference TRBV7-8 and TRBJ2-5 gives the whole variable domain GAGVSQSPRYKVAKRGQDVALRCDPISGHVSLFWYQQALGQGPEFLTYFQNEAQLDKSGLPSDRFFAERPEGSVSTLKIQRTQQEDSAVYLCASSPPRPPMRETQYFGPGTRLLVL.

This rearrangement joins TRBV30 to TRBJ1-2, with 10 bases aligning to TRBD1. Trimming cost V 1 base and J 6 bases; bases outside gene matches: 8. This CDR3 comprises 15 residues. The germline CDR1 and CDR2 sequences are GTSNPN and SVGIG (reference sequence). CDR3 nucleotides: TGTGCCTGGAGTGCCCGAAGACAGGGGGCGCATGGCTACACCTTC. Translating gives CAWSARRQGAHGYTF. The entire variable domain, with the rest obtained from reference TRBV30 and TRBJ1-2, is as follows: SQTIHQWPATLVQPVGSPLSLECTVEGTSNPNLYWYRQAAGRGLQLLFYSVGIGQISSEVPQNLSASRPQDRQFILSSKKLLLSDSGFYLCAWSARRQGAHGYTFGSGTRLTVV.

The CDR3 coding sequence is TGCAGTGCCAAACTAGCGACCGAGCAGTACTTC. The encoded protein is CSAKLATEQYF. This chain joins TRBV20-1 and TRBJ2-7, with TRBD2 matching 7 bases. Germline trimming cut 6 bases from V and 6 bases from J; bases unmatched to any gene: 5. In germline, CDR1 is DFQATT, CDR2 SNEGSKA (reference sequence). The CDR3 length is 11 residues.

This clone has only one observation. This rearrangement joins TRBV11-2 to TRBJ2-2; TRBD1 matches 9 bases. The CDR3 has 15 amino acids. V gave up 8 bases and J gave up 8 bases; unmatched junction bases: 12. CDR1 is SGHAT and CDR2 is FQNNGV in the germline V gene. CDR3 bases: TGTGCCAGCCCGGGACAGGGAACCCTCGCGGGGGAGCTGTTTTTT. Its translation: CASPGQGTLAGELFF.

The chain couples TRBV18 to TRBJ2-7; 9 nucleotides match TRBD2. Trimming cost V 2 bases and J 0 bases; bases outside gene matches: 2. The germline CDR1 and CDR2 sequences are KGHSH and LQKENI. The CDR3 sequence is 15 residues long. The CDR3 protein is CASSPNSGGSYEQYF. CDR3 in DNA: TGTGCCAGCTCACCAAATAGCGGGGGCTCCTACGAGCAGTACTTC.